Each of the 29 T cell receptor beta chains below was sequenced from the same sample in a study of blood T cell repertoires in COVID-19. Assay used: immunoSEQ multiplex PCR; TCRdb lists only in-frame clones, some missing. The sample contains about 240,000 clones, around 88% of which appear only once. The sequenced material came from peripheral blood. These receptor sequences come from a man older than 75 with acute or convalescent COVID-19.

This chain connects TRBV6-6 to TRBJ2-7; TRBD2 matches 9 bases. The CDR3 contains 15 residues. V was pared by 5 bases and J by 6 bases, with 11 bases of the junction left unmatched. Germline V gene sequence: CDR1 MNHNY, CDR2 SVGAGI (reference sequence). DNA of the CDR3: TGTGCCAGCAGTGCCTTTAGCGGGAGAGTGTCCGAGCAGTACTTC. Translating gives CASSAFSGRVSEQYF.

This clone was seen once. The chain has TRBV5-5 and TRBJ1-5, with unresolved D. Trimming took off 4 bases at V and 5 bases at J, with 13 bases between the two ends. The CDR3 runs 14 residues. The V gene's germline CDR1 is SGHKS and CDR2 YYEKEE (reference sequence). CDR3 sequence (DNA): TGTGCCAGCAGCCCGACCGTGAGGGATCAGCCCCAGCATTTT. This translates into CASSPTVRDQPQHF. Based on the CDR3 plus reference TRBV5-5 and TRBJ1-5, the full variable domain is DAGVTQSPTHLIKTRGQQVTLRCSPISGHKSVSWYQQVLGQGPQFIFQYYEKEERGRGNFPDRFSARQFPNYSSELNVNALLLGDSALYLCASSPTVRDQPQHFGDGTRLSIL.

The chain carries TRBV5-4 and TRBJ2-2; TRBD1 matches 8 bases. This CDR3 has 15 residues. V lost 3 bases, J lost 1 base, and 2 bases stayed unmatched. From germline, CDR1 is SGHNT and CDR2 YYREEE (reference sequence). In DNA, the CDR3 is TGTGCCAGCAGCTACGGGACAGGGAACACCGGGGAGCTGTTTTTT. It is translated as CASSYGTGNTGELFF.

This chain connects TRBV27 to TRBJ1-4, with D uncertain. Germline V lookup: CDR1 MNHEY, CDR2 SMNVEV (reference sequence). V was clipped by 3 bases and J by 8 bases, with 19 bases between them. The CDR3 is made up of 16 amino acids. The CDR3 coding sequence is TGTGCCAGCAGTTTTGTACCCCCGGGAAAGAACGAAAAACTGTTTTTT. It codes for CASSFVPPGKNEKLFF.

The sample holds a few counts of this clone. The rearrangement uses TRBV6-5 and TRBJ1-2; 8 bases line up with TRBD1. CDR3 length: 15 residues. Germline trimming cut 5 bases from V and 6 bases from J; bases unmatched to any gene: 11. Germline CDR1 is MNHEY and CDR2 is SVGAGI. CDR3 DNA: TGTGCCAGCAGTCAAATGCCACAGGGGGGGGATGGCTACACCTTC. Its protein product is CASSQMPQGGDGYTF.

The V call is TRBV19, the J call TRBJ1-5, with TRBD1 matching over 9 bases. The CDR3 totals 14 residues. Looked up from germline, CDR1 is LNHDA and CDR2 is SQIVND (reference sequence). Trimming cost V 4 bases and J 7 bases; bases outside gene matches: 5. CDR3 loop: CASSTDRGRQPQHF. In nucleotides, the CDR3 is TGTGCCAGTAGTACAGACAGGGGGAGACAGCCCCAGCATTTT. The full variable domain, with the rest looked up from reference TRBV19 and TRBJ1-5, is DGGITQSPKYLFRKEGQNVTLSCEQNLNHDAMYWYRQDPGQGLRLIYYSQIVNDFQKGDIAEGYSVSREKKESFPLTVTSAQKNPTAFYLCASSTDRGRQPQHFGDGTRLSIL.

The chain carries TRBV24-1 and TRBJ1-5; possibly TRBD1 for D (5 bases). Germline V lookup: CDR1 KGHDR, CDR2 SFDVKD. This CDR3 contains 14 residues. V was trimmed by 4 bases and J by 7 bases, leaving 13 bases between them. In DNA form, the CDR3 reads TGTGCCACCAGTGACCCAGGGTTAGGGCAGCCCCAGCATTTT. Protein: CATSDPGLGQPQHF.

This clone was recorded a few times. V is TRBV27 and J is TRBJ2-2; 9 nucleotides align to TRBD1. Looked up from germline, CDR1 is MNHEY and CDR2 is SMNVEV (reference sequence). The CDR3 is 16 amino acids. Losses at the gene ends were 2 bases for V and 5 bases for J; bases not matched to a gene: 6. This chain's CDR3 is CASSLLGTGRTGELFF. CDR3 nucleotide sequence: TGTGCCAGCAGTTTACTCGGGACAGGGAGGACCGGGGAGCTGTTTTTT.

The chain combines TRBV19 with TRBJ1-2; 10 bases match TRBD1. Germline V CDR1 and CDR2: LNHDA, SQIVND (reference sequence). The CDR3 contains 14 residues. Trimming at V came to 4 bases and at J to 6 bases, leaving 5 bases not matched to a gene. The CDR3 here is CASSTPGQGNGYTF. CDR3 DNA: TGTGCCAGTAGTACCCCGGGACAGGGGAATGGCTACACCTTC.

The chain has TRBV5-1 and TRBJ2-7; D possibly corresponds to TRBD1 (5 bases). Germline lookup yields CDR1 SGHRS and CDR2 YFSETQ. The V end was cut by 1 base, the J end by 0 bases, with 8 bases between. The CDR3 runs 14 residues. The DNA for the CDR3 is TGCGCCAGCAGCTTGCCGGACAACTCCTACGAGCAGTACTTC. Its protein is CASSLPDNSYEQYF.

The chain joins TRBV12-3 or TRBV12-4 to TRBJ1-5; weak D call: TRBD1 (5 bases). The V gene lost 5 bases and the J gene lost 6 bases, with 11 bases spanning the gap. The CDR3 is 13 amino acids. The chain's CDR3 is CASSPAGGQPQHF. DNA of the CDR3: TGTGCCAGCAGTCCCGCGGGGGGTCAGCCCCAGCATTTT.

V and J are TRBV6-5 and TRBJ2-7; 10 bases line up with TRBD2. CDR1 is MNHEY, CDR2 SVGAGI, per germline. The CDR3 totals 15 residues. The trim removed 0 bases at V and 9 bases at J, leaving 8 bases unmatched. The chain's CDR3 is CASSYSEGTSVGQYF. CDR3 in DNA: TGTGCCAGCAGTTACTCCGAGGGGACTAGCGTTGGGCAGTACTTC.

The rearrangement uses TRBV6-6 and TRBJ1-6, with 7 bases that match TRBD1. The CDR3 runs to 14 residues. After removal of 8 bases from V and 6 bases from J, the junction contained 7 bases not matched to a gene. Germline V gene sequence: CDR1 MNHNY, CDR2 SVGAGI (reference sequence). CDR3: CASRGQALNSPLHF. The CDR3 DNA reads TGTGCCAGCCGAGGACAGGCCCTTAATTCACCCCTCCACTTT.

CDR3: CASSQGTANTEAFF. CDR3 nucleotide sequence: TGTGCCAGCAGCCAGGGGACAGCGAACACTGAAGCTTTCTTT. This sequence joins TRBV3-1 (or the pseudogene TRBV3-2) and TRBJ1-1; 7 bases match TRBD1. CDR3 length equals 14 residues. Looked up from germline, CDR1 is LGHDT and CDR2 is YNNKEL (reference sequence). V was clipped by 3 bases and J by 1 base; unmatched bases: 2.

The V call is TRBV28, the J call TRBJ1-2, with D possibly TRBD1 on 5 matching bases. V shed 1 base and J shed 5 bases, with 8 bases lying between them. CDR1 MDHEN and CDR2 SYDVKM come from the germline V gene. The CDR3 runs to 13 residues. CDR3 bases: TGTGCCAGCAGTTTATCCGGGGGGTATGGCTACACCTTC. It encodes CASSLSGGYGYTF.

V gene TRBV5-1 combines with J gene TRBJ1-4, with TRBD1 matching over 7 bases. This CDR3 region has 15 residues. Germline trimming cut 5 bases from V and 0 bases from J; bases unmatched to any gene: 4. The germline V gene has CDR1 SGHRS and CDR2 YFSETQ. The CDR3 here is CASRQQGATNEKLFF. The CDR3 DNA follows: TGCGCCAGCAGACAGCAGGGGGCAACTAATGAAAAACTGTTTTTT.

V is TRBV5-6 and J is TRBJ2-5; 16 positions match TRBD2. Germline V gene lookup returns CDR1 SGHDT and CDR2 YYEEEE. The trim removed 1 base at V and 4 bases at J, leaving 7 bases unmatched. CDR3 length: 18 amino acids. DNA for the CDR3: TGTGCCAGCAGCTTGCCCGGGACTAGCGGGGGGGCCCGAGAGACCCAGTACTTC. It encodes CASSLPGTSGGARETQYF.

This sequence joins TRBV11-2 and TRBJ2-1, with 10 bases identical to TRBD2. V shed 4 bases, J shed 1 base, and the junction held 4 bases outside the gene matches. CDR1 is SGHAT and CDR2 is FQNNGV in the germline V gene. This CDR3 has 16 residues. Here the CDR3 reads CASSSLTSGSYNEQFF. The CDR3 coding sequence is TGTGCCAGCAGCTCGCTGACTAGCGGGTCCTACAATGAGCAGTTCTTC.

The chain links TRBV6-5 to TRBJ2-4, with 14 nucleotides matching TRBD2. Looked up from germline, CDR1 is MNHEY and CDR2 is SVGAGI. CDR3 length: 15 amino acids. The J segment lost 4 bases and the V segment lost 7 bases, leaving 3 bases of the junction unmatched. Written as DNA, the CDR3 is TGTGCCAGCACGGGACTAGCGGGAGTAAAAAACATTCAGTACTTC. As protein: CASTGLAGVKNIQYF.

With regard to this clone: This same CDR3 is encoded by further DNA sequences in the sample. The chain couples TRBV5-1 to TRBJ1-2; D not resolved. Germline values: CDR1 SGHRS, CDR2 YFSETQ. This CDR3 contains 13 residues. With 4 bases removed from V and 2 bases from J, the gap between germline ends came to 9 bases. For the CDR3, the DNA is TGCGCCAGCAGCCCCGGGTCGAACTATGGCTACACCTTC. As protein: CASSPGSNYGYTF.

The gene calls are TRBV5-6 and TRBJ1-3; unclear D gene. With 3 bases removed from V and 4 bases from J, the gap between germline ends came to 17 bases. The germline gives CDR1 SGHDT, CDR2 YYEEEE. The CDR3 is 16 residues long. DNA for the CDR3: TGTGCCAGCAGCTCATGGGCCACCGTAACGGGAAACACCATATATTTT. Encoded protein: CASSSWATVTGNTIYF.

The chain links TRBV25-1 to TRBJ1-2; 11 bases are shared with TRBD1. J gave up 7 bases and V 5 bases, and 9 bases lay outside the gene matches. The CDR3 contains 15 residues. Germline V lookup: CDR1 MGHDK, CDR2 SYGVNS. The CDR3 bases are TGTGCCAGCAGTAGCCCCGGGACAGGGGGTTCTGGCTACACCTTC. Its protein is CASSSPGTGGSGYTF.

The V call is TRBV28, the J call TRBJ1-5, with 8 bases aligning to TRBD1. J gave up 3 bases and V 5 bases, and 3 bases lay outside the gene matches. The CDR3 spans 14 residues. The germline gives CDR1 MDHEN, CDR2 SYDVKM. The CDR3 loop reads CASSETGVNQPQHF. The CDR3 region has the DNA TGTGCCAGCAGTGAGACAGGGGTCAATCAGCCCCAGCATTTT.

This chain uses TRBV28 with TRBJ1-2, with D uncertain. The CDR3 extends over 11 amino acids. Germline V lookup: CDR1 MDHEN, CDR2 SYDVKM. Trimming removed 4 bases at V and 2 bases at J, with 2 bases between. CDR3 coding DNA: TGTGCCAGCAGTTCGAACTATGGCTACACCTTC. Translated, it gives CASSSNYGYTF.

This sequence joins TRBV19 and TRBJ1-4; 9 bases are shared with TRBD1. The CDR3 covers 14 residues. Trimming removed 9 bases from V and 6 bases from J; junction bases left unmatched: 8. Germline V gives CDR1 LNHDA, CDR2 SQIVND (reference sequence). In DNA, the CDR3 is TGTGCCAGCGCCTCACAGGGGGCGGATGAAAAACTGTTTTTT. The encoded protein is CASASQGADEKLFF. Full variable domain (remainder filled in from reference TRBV19 and TRBJ1-4): DGGITQSPKYLFRKEGQNVTLSCEQNLNHDAMYWYRQDPGQGLRLIYYSQIVNDFQKGDIAEGYSVSREKKESFPLTVTSAQKNPTAFYLCASASQGADEKLFFGSGTQLSVL.

The chain carries TRBV29-1 and TRBJ2-2; D is possibly TRBD1 (8 bases). Germline CDR1 reads SQVTM; CDR2 reads ANQGSEA. The CDR3 sequence is 13 residues long. The V and J ends lost 8 bases and 8 bases respectively, with 18 bases between them. CDR3 in DNA: TGCAGCCACGTCACAGGGGGGGTAGGGGAGCTGTTTTTT. Protein sequence: CSHVTGGVGELFF.

This chain links TRBV28 with TRBJ1-5, with TRBD1 matching 7 bases. Germline trimming cut 5 bases from V and 5 bases from J; bases unmatched to any gene: 12. Looked up from germline, CDR1 is MDHEN and CDR2 is SYDVKM. The CDR3 contains 16 residues. CDR3 DNA: TGTGCCAGCAGTCCCGGGACAGTCGTCTTGGATCAGCCCCAGCATTTT. It codes for CASSPGTVVLDQPQHF.

This clone showed up just a few times. The chain links TRBV4-2 to TRBJ2-1; D not certain. This CDR3 has 15 residues. CDR1 is LGHNA and CDR2 is YNFKEQ in the germline V gene. V lost 0 bases and J 9 bases, leaving 15 bases between the germline ends. CDR3 in DNA: TGTGCCAGCAGCCAAGATTTAACAGCCCCCAGTGAGCAGTTCTTC. Protein product: CASSQDLTAPSEQFF.

V usage is TRBV4-3 and J usage is TRBJ2-3, with 9 bases that match TRBD1. The germline gives CDR1 LGHNA, CDR2 YSLEER. With 1 base clipped from V and 1 base from J, the junction kept 3 bases outside the gene matches. The CDR3 totals 16 residues. This CDR3 is CASSQVWTGGTDTQYF. The CDR3 DNA reads as TGCGCCAGCAGCCAAGTGTGGACAGGGGGCACAGATACGCAGTATTTT.